This T cell receptor beta chain was sequenced for a study of cytomegalovirus exposure and HLA in healthy donors. CDR3 length: 12 amino acids. CDR1 MDHEN and CDR2 SYDVKM come from the germline V gene. The V end lost 5 bases, the J end lost 8 bases, and 12 bases lay between the germline ends. It was with 60 Vbeta and 13 Jbeta primers that the PCR ran. Libraries were prepared by immunoSEQ multiplex PCR; TCRdb keeps only in-frame clonotypes and omits some of them. The table shows 140,000 or so clones, with approximately 80% occurring only once. This clone appeared a few times. The sample consisted of PBMCs. The V call is TRBV28, the J call TRBJ2-5; D is uncertain. This TCR derives from a man in his forties or fifties in good health and CMV-seronegative. The DNA of the CDR3 is TGTGCCAGCAGTCCCCCAGGATATACCCAGTACTTC. This translates into CASSPPGYTQYF.